A single sample is the source of the 18 T cell receptor beta chains below, sequenced in a study of blood T cell repertoires in COVID-19. Only in-frame clones appear in the TCRdb table, and some are missing; sequencing was by immunoSEQ multiplex PCR. This sample has roughly 150,000 clones; roughly 88% occur once, and the top ten carry 6.5% to 9%. The sample consisted of peripheral blood. All receptors come from a woman between 50 and 59 years old in a cohort sampled during active or convalescent COVID-19.

The chain has TRBV29-1 and TRBJ2-5; D is perhaps TRBD2 (6 bases). This CDR3 spans 15 amino acids. CDR1 is SQVTM, CDR2 ANQGSEA, per germline. Trimming stripped 8 bases from V and 1 base from J, with 20 bases between. CDR3 residues: CSSTPIGGVQETQYF. The CDR3, as DNA: TGCAGCTCTACCCCCATTGGCGGGGTCCAAGAGACCCAGTACTTC.

The table lists this clone with a few counts. The genes are TRBV11-2 and TRBJ1-3; D unresolved. The CDR3 runs 16 residues. V was trimmed by 1 base and J by 0 bases, leaving 10 bases between them. CDR1 and CDR2 from the germline V gene are SGHAT and FQNNGV. CDR3 loop: CASSLVRPSSGNTIYF. Here the CDR3 DNA reads TGTGCCAGCAGCTTAGTGAGGCCTAGCTCTGGAAACACCATATATTTT. The complete variable domain, with remaining parts taken from reference TRBV11-2 and TRBJ1-3, reads EAGVAQSPRYKIIEKRQSVAFWCNPISGHATLYWYQQILGQGPKLLIQFQNNGVVDDSQLPKDRFSAERLKGVDSTLKIQPAKLEDSAVYLCASSLVRPSSGNTIYFGEGSWLTVV.

The V and J genes are TRBV6-4 and TRBJ1-1; D unresolved. V dropped 5 bases and J dropped 0 bases, with 7 bases sitting between them. The CDR3 extends over 13 amino acids. From germline, CDR1 is MRHNA and CDR2 SNTAGT. CDR3 sequence: CASSTSVNTEAFF. The CDR3 coding sequence is TGTGCCAGCAGTACCTCAGTGAACACTGAAGCTTTCTTT.

The rearrangement uses TRBV29-1 and TRBJ1-3, with D possibly being TRBD1 (6 bases). V lost 6 bases and J lost 1, with 16 bases in between. The germline CDR1 and CDR2 sequences are SQVTM and ANQGSEA. This CDR3 has 15 residues. The DNA for the CDR3 is TGCAGCGTGATTAACCTCAGGGGATCTGGAAACACCATATATTTT. Protein sequence: CSVINLRGSGNTIYF.

This chain joins TRBV7-6 and TRBJ1-1; 8 nucleotides align to TRBD1. This CDR3 contains 17 residues. The germline CDR1 and CDR2 sequences are SGHVS and FNYEAQ. V gave up 1 base and J gave up 3 bases; unmatched junction bases: 10. The CDR3 region has the DNA TGTGCCAGCAGCTTAGAGTTGCCAGGGGGCGCGGACACTGAAGCTTTCTTT. It codes for CASSLELPGGADTEAFF.

The chain is built from TRBV11-2 and TRBJ2-7; maybe TRBD2 (5 bases). V lost 0 bases and J lost 4, with 13 bases in between. The V gene's germline CDR1 is SGHAT and CDR2 FQNNGV. The CDR3 spans 15 residues. The CDR3 nucleotides are TGTGCCAGCAGCTTAGAGGACTGGCACCTTTACGAGCAGTACTTC. Translation: CASSLEDWHLYEQYF.

J is TRBJ2-2 and V is TRBV5-1, with D perhaps TRBD2 (6 bases). Trimming shortened V by 6 bases and J by 4 bases, and 16 bases separated the two germline ends. Germline V lookup: CDR1 SGHRS, CDR2 YFSETQ. The CDR3 length is 15 residues. The CDR3 DNA follows: TGCGCCAGCACCCCCCCCGCCGGGAGCACCGGGGAGCTGTTTTTT. Residues: CASTPPAGSTGELFF.

This clone was detected many times. This sequence joins TRBV2 and TRBJ1-1; 7 bases align to TRBD1. Germline CDR1 and CDR2: SNHLY and FYNNEI. The CDR3 covers 15 residues. Trimming removed 8 bases from V and 3 bases from J; junction bases left unmatched: 12. CDR3 region: CASFPPADRDTEAFF. The CDR3 DNA sequence: TGTGCCAGCTTCCCGCCGGCCGACAGGGACACTGAAGCTTTCTTT.

Ten or more counts support this clone. The genes are TRBV19 and TRBJ1-2, with D possibly being TRBD1 (6 bases). This CDR3 is built from 12 residues. Per germline, CDR1 LNHDA and CDR2 SQIVND (reference sequence). The germline V and J ends were trimmed by 10 bases and 2 bases, with 11 bases remaining between them. The CDR3 DNA is TGTGCCATCCCCGACAGGAACTATGGCTACACCTTC. Protein product: CAIPDRNYGYTF.

A few counts support this clone. In DNA form, the CDR3 reads TGTGCCAGTAACCCACAGGGGGCCAAAAACATTCAGTACTTC. It codes for CASNPQGAKNIQYF. This chain links TRBV19 with TRBJ2-4; 7 bases are shared with TRBD1. Germline trimming cut 7 bases from V and 1 base from J; bases unmatched to any gene: 4. This CDR3 spans 14 amino acids. From germline, CDR1 is LNHDA and CDR2 SQIVND (reference sequence).

The V call is TRBV18, the J call TRBJ1-6, with TRBD1 identical over 12 bases. The CDR3 covers 16 residues. The V gene's germline CDR1 is KGHSH and CDR2 LQKENI. Germline trimming cut 3 bases from V and 7 bases from J; bases unmatched to any gene: 4. The CDR3 sequence: CASSPGTGGGNSPLHF. Written as DNA, the CDR3 is TGTGCCAGCTCACCGGGGACAGGGGGCGGGAATTCACCCCTCCACTTT.

The V call is TRBV10-3, the J call TRBJ2-5; 10 bases align to TRBD2. The CDR3 is made up of 15 amino acids. Germline CDR1 is ENHRY and CDR2 is SYGVKD. V dropped 6 bases and J dropped 5; count of bases not matched to a gene: 9. CDR3 amino acids: CAIRKSGGAGETQYF. CDR3 in DNA: TGTGCCATCAGGAAGAGCGGGGGGGCCGGGGAGACCCAGTACTTC.

V usage is TRBV19 and J usage is TRBJ1-5; D possibly corresponds to TRBD1 (6 bases). Germline CDR1 and CDR2: LNHDA and SQIVND (reference sequence). The ends were cut back, 5 bases at V and 6 bases at J, with 14 bases in the middle. This CDR3 comprises 14 residues. CDR3 sequence reads: CASSLQGSRQPQHF. CDR3 sequence (DNA): TGTGCCAGTAGTCTACAGGGTTCCCGTCAGCCCCAGCATTTT.

CDR3 DNA sequence: TGCGCCAGCAGTGATGGGACAGGGGACGAAAAACTGTTTTTT. Translation: CASSDGTGDEKLFF. The V call is TRBV10-1, the J call TRBJ1-4, with TRBD1 matching over 10 bases. Per germline, CDR1 WNHNN and CDR2 SYGVQD (reference sequence). The CDR3 runs to 14 residues. V lost 3 bases, J lost 8 bases, and 3 bases stayed unmatched.

The gene calls are TRBV19 and TRBJ2-7; a possible D gene is TRBD2 (5 bases). V was trimmed by 6 bases and J by 4 bases, leaving 10 bases between them. The CDR3 extends over 12 amino acids. From germline, CDR1 is LNHDA and CDR2 SQIVND (reference sequence). The CDR3 loop reads CASRGGLYEQYF. For the CDR3, the DNA is TGTGCCAGTAGGGGCGGACTTTACGAGCAGTACTTC.

The rearrangement uses TRBV25-1 and TRBJ1-1, with D unresolved. This CDR3 contains 16 residues. Trimming shortened V by 5 bases and J by 1 base, and 17 bases separated the two germline ends. From germline, CDR1 is MGHDK and CDR2 SYGVNS. The CDR3 spells CASSPSGGVSNTEAFF. Written as DNA, the CDR3 is TGTGCCAGCAGTCCCTCGGGTGGAGTCTCGAACACTGAAGCTTTCTTT.

Note on this clone: This sample includes further DNA sequences coding for the same CDR3. The chain combines TRBV19 with TRBJ1-5, with 7 bases fitting TRBD1. V lost 9 bases, J lost 4 bases, and 3 bases stayed unmatched. Germline loops: CDR1 LNHDA, CDR2 SQIVND (reference sequence). The CDR3 covers 12 residues. CDR3: CASKQGNQPQHF. The DNA of the CDR3 is TGTGCCAGCAAACAGGGGAATCAGCCCCAGCATTTT.

The chain uses TRBV27 and TRBJ2-1; TRBD1 aligns across 8 bases. Germline V gene lookup returns CDR1 MNHEY and CDR2 SMNVEV (reference sequence). The CDR3 totals 15 residues. Trimming at V came to 5 bases and at J to 6 bases, leaving 9 bases not matched to a gene. This chain's CDR3 is CASSRGQGRGNEQFF. CDR3 nucleotide sequence: TGTGCCAGCAGTCGCGGACAGGGAAGGGGCAATGAGCAGTTCTTC.